Below are 20 T cell receptor beta chains sequenced from a single sample in a study of shared clonotypes between healthy human individuals. Assay: immunoSEQ multiplex PCR; the TCRdb copy retains only in-frame clones and omits some. The data hold millions of clones, with approximately 93% observed a single time. Sequencing was carried out using naive CD4+ T cells from PBMCs. The sample's subset: CD45RA+ positively selected. These TCRs come from a man younger than 35 in good health. Some clones in this sample may be carry-over from other donors' samples.

The CDR3 nucleotides read TGTGCCAGCAGCTTAAGCTACTCTAGCACAGATACGCAGTATTTT. Amino acids: CASSLSYSSTDTQYF. J is TRBJ2-3 and V is TRBV7-6; D unclear. Germline CDR1 SGHVS, CDR2 FNYEAQ. The CDR3 has 15 residues. Trimming shortened V by 2 bases and J by 0 bases, and 9 bases separated the two germline ends.

A word on this clone: At the DNA level, this CDR3 is encoded by other sequences in the same sample as well. The chain couples TRBV6-1 to TRBJ2-5; TRBD2 matches 15 bases. The CDR3 loop spans 15 amino acids. Germline assignment: CDR1 MNHNS and CDR2 SASEGT. The V segment lost 6 bases and the J segment 5 bases; nucleotides outside the gene matches: 4. The CDR3 sequence: CASSGLAGGRETQYF. The CDR3 bases are TGTGCCAGCAGCGGACTAGCGGGAGGGCGTGAGACCCAGTACTTC.

This chain links TRBV5-1 with TRBJ2-7; D is undetermined. Looked up from germline, CDR1 is SGHRS and CDR2 is YFSETQ. Trimming left V 4 bases short and J 3 bases short, with 8 bases between. The CDR3 consists of 12 residues. In DNA, the CDR3 is TGCGCCAGCAGCCCCCCGGGCTACGAGCAGTACTTC. Encoded protein: CASSPPGYEQYF.

The CDR3 loop is CASKGFDTGELFF. The CDR3 region has the DNA TGTGCCAGCAAAGGGTTCGACACCGGGGAGCTGTTTTTT. The chain employs TRBV2 and TRBJ2-2; D unresolved. Trimming took 7 bases from V and 3 from J, leaving 9 bases between them. Germline-derived CDR1 and CDR2 are SNHLY and FYNNEI. The CDR3 is 13 amino acids.

The chain has TRBV7-3 and TRBJ2-3; no firm D call. Germline CDR1 and CDR2: SGHTA and FQGTGA. This CDR3 is 16 amino acids long. The V end lost 4 bases, the J end lost 4 bases, and 18 bases lay between the germline ends. The DNA of the CDR3 is TGTGCCAGCAGCTCCCCCATGAGTAGCAGTTCAGATACGCAGTATTTT. It specifies CASSSPMSSSSDTQYF. The variable domain in full, completed from reference TRBV7-3 and TRBJ2-3, reads GAGVSQTPSNKVTEKGKYVELRCDPISGHTALYWYRQSLGQGPEFLIYFQGTGAADDSGLPNDRFFAVRPEGSVSTLKIQRTERGDSAVYLCASSSPMSSSSDTQYFGPGTRLTVL.

The chain links TRBV6-1 to TRBJ1-2; 7 bases map to TRBD1. This CDR3 is 14 amino acids long. The germline gives CDR1 MNHNS, CDR2 SASEGT. Unmatched junction bases numbered 8, after V lost 2 bases and J lost 8 bases. The CDR3 DNA reads as TGTGCCAGCAGTGAAAGGGGCAGGGGGGGAGGCTACACCTTC. This encodes CASSERGRGGGYTF.

The chain employs TRBV18 and TRBJ1-4; D is unclear. Germline V gives CDR1 KGHSH, CDR2 LQKENI. Trimming stripped 4 bases from V and 0 bases from J, with 9 bases between. The CDR3 has 15 amino acids. The CDR3 protein is CASSQDRSTNEKLFF. DNA for the CDR3: TGTGCCAGCTCACAGGACCGATCAACTAATGAAAAACTGTTTTTT.

This chain uses TRBV2 with TRBJ2-3; D is perhaps TRBD1 or TRBD2 (7 bases each). CDR3 length: 15 residues. The germline V gene has CDR1 SNHLY and CDR2 FYNNEI. V lost 6 bases and J lost 1, with 14 bases in between. The CDR3 sequence is CASRGGDSGTDTQYF. The CDR3 DNA follows: TGTGCCAGCAGGGGAGGGGACAGCGGCACAGATACGCAGTATTTT.

In its sample, this clone was seen a few times. The rearrangement joins TRBV5-1 to TRBJ1-1; TRBD1 aligns across 9 bases. Germline CDR1 reads SGHRS; CDR2 reads YFSETQ. There are 16 residues in the CDR3. Germline trimming cut 5 bases from V and 0 bases from J; bases unmatched to any gene: 8. The CDR3 reads CASRRGDRDMNTEAFF. The CDR3 DNA reads TGCGCCAGCAGACGCGGGGACAGGGATATGAACACTGAAGCTTTCTTT. Looking up the rest from reference TRBV5-1 and TRBJ1-1 gives the full variable domain: KAGVTQTPRYLIKTRGQQVTLSCSPISGHRSVSWYQQTPGQGLQFLFEYFSETQRNKGNFPGRFSGRQFSNSRSEMNVSTLELGDSALYLCASRRGDRDMNTEAFFGQGTRLTVV.

The J gene is TRBJ2-7, the V gene TRBV29-1; 11 positions agree with TRBD2. Unmatched junction bases numbered 6, after V lost 6 bases and J lost 2 bases. From germline, CDR1 is SQVTM and CDR2 ANQGSEA. The CDR3 contains 14 residues. Written as DNA, the CDR3 is TGCAGCGTCGGGACTAGCGGAGGGACCTACGAGCAGTACTTC. This translates into CSVGTSGGTYEQYF.

V and J are TRBV5-1 and TRBJ2-1; D is unresolved. Germline V lookup: CDR1 SGHRS, CDR2 YFSETQ. The CDR3 is 16 amino acids. Trimming took 0 bases from V and 1 from J, leaving 11 bases between them. The CDR3 is CASSLALGESYNEQFF. Here the CDR3 DNA reads TGCGCCAGCAGCTTGGCACTTGGTGAGTCCTACAATGAGCAGTTCTTC. The full variable domain, its missing parts supplied by reference TRBV5-1 and TRBJ2-1, is KAGVTQTPRYLIKTRGQQVTLSCSPISGHRSVSWYQQTPGQGLQFLFEYFSETQRNKGNFPGRFSGRQFSNSRSEMNVSTLELGDSALYLCASSLALGESYNEQFFGPGTRLTVL.

The count of this clone is one. The CDR3 is CAISESMGGVQPQHF. In nucleotides, the CDR3 is TGTGCCATCAGTGAGTCGATGGGAGGGGTTCAGCCCCAGCATTTT. The V call is TRBV10-3, the J call TRBJ1-5; maybe TRBD1 (5 bases). V was shortened by 0 bases and J by 6 bases, with 12 bases between the two germline ends. The germline CDR1 and CDR2 sequences are ENHRY and SYGVKD. CDR3 length: 15 residues.

The chain has TRBV5-4 and TRBJ2-7, with a tentative D call TRBD1 (5 bases). V lost 0 bases and J lost 5, with 12 bases in between. Germline CDR1 and CDR2: SGHNT and YYREEE (reference sequence). CDR3 length: 14 residues. The CDR3 DNA reads as TGTGCCAGCAGCTTGGGACCCCCAGGGAACGAGCAGTACTTC. Translating it yields CASSLGPPGNEQYF.

The chain couples TRBV28 to TRBJ2-3; possibly TRBD2 for D (5 bases). The V end lost 10 bases, the J end lost 0 bases, and 14 bases lay between the germline ends. CDR1 is MDHEN and CDR2 is SYDVKM in the germline V gene. This CDR3 is built from 14 residues. CDR3 protein: CATGEVVSTDTQYF. The CDR3 DNA sequence: TGTGCCACCGGGGAAGTCGTTAGCACAGATACGCAGTATTTT. Supplemented by reference TRBV28 and TRBJ2-3, the full variable domain reads DVKVTQSSRYLVKRTGEKVFLECVQDMDHENMFWYRQDPGLGLRLIYFSYDVKMKEKGDIPEGYSVSREKKERFSLILESASTNQTSMYLCATGEVVSTDTQYFGPGTRLTVL.

This clone was detected only once. The rearrangement links TRBV28 to TRBJ2-3; D may match TRBD1 or TRBD2 (5 bases each). The CDR3 contains 15 residues. Germline loops: CDR1 MDHEN, CDR2 SYDVKM. Trimming removed 6 bases at V and 4 bases at J, with 17 bases between. Written as DNA, the CDR3 is TGTGCCAGCAGCCCGCCCGGGACCTCCCCAGATACGCAGTATTTT. It codes for CASSPPGTSPDTQYF.

The chain recombines TRBV2 with TRBJ1-5, with a possible D match to TRBD1 (5 bases). V lost 8 bases, J lost 9 bases, and 11 bases lay in between. Germline V gene lookup returns CDR1 SNHLY and CDR2 FYNNEI. The CDR3 has 11 residues. The CDR3 nucleotides are TGTGCCAGCCGGGGAAGGGGGCCCCAGCATTTT. Translated, it gives CASRGRGPQHF.

J is TRBJ2-3 and V is TRBV7-9; 8 positions agree with TRBD2. The CDR3 is 19 amino acids. J was trimmed by 5 bases and V by 5 bases; bases with no gene match: 21. CDR1 SEHNR and CDR2 FQNEAQ come from the germline V gene (reference sequence). This CDR3 reads CASSPSSIRVGLAGDTQYF. CDR3 bases: TGTGCCAGCAGCCCATCGTCCATCAGGGTTGGACTAGCAGGAGATACGCAGTATTTT.

The chain links TRBV7-7 to TRBJ2-3; possible D gene TRBD2, 6 bases. Trimming took 5 bases from V and 0 from J, leaving 21 bases between them. Germline loops: CDR1 SSHAT, CDR2 FNYEAQ (reference sequence). The CDR3 consists of 18 residues. CDR3 region: CASSPTHMKEGSTDTQYF. Written as DNA, the CDR3 is TGTGCCAGCAGCCCGACCCACATGAAGGAGGGGAGCACAGATACGCAGTATTTT.

The chain carries TRBV9 and TRBJ2-7; possibly TRBD1 for D (6 bases). CDR3 length: 14 residues. Trimming shortened V by 0 bases and J by 3 bases, and 10 bases separated the two germline ends. Germline-derived CDR1 and CDR2 are SGDLS and YYNGEE. As DNA, the CDR3 is TGTGCCAGCAGCGTAGAGGACAGCTACTACGAGCAGTACTTC. It is translated as CASSVEDSYYEQYF.

The gene calls are TRBV19 and TRBJ2-3; unclear D gene. The V gene lost 6 bases and the J gene lost 2 bases, with 12 bases spanning the gap. Germline V gives CDR1 LNHDA, CDR2 SQIVND (reference sequence). This CDR3 region has 14 residues. The CDR3 bases are TGTGCCAGTAGCGACGGACGCTACACAGATACGCAGTATTTT. Its protein is CASSDGRYTDTQYF.